This T cell receptor (beta chain) is from a study of CD8 T cells in ankylosing spondylitis. The V and J ends lost 2 bases and 5 bases respectively, with 20 bases between them. This CDR3 comprises 18 residues. Germline CDR1 and CDR2: SGHRS and YFSETQ. Researchers built TCR beta libraries using quantitative 5'-RACE with molecular barcodes. TCRdb called the 5' RACE reads again in MiXCR, with one record for every CDR3 protein. The table lists roughly 350,000 distinct CDR3 sequences, 8% of them singletons. In regard to this clonotype: The antigen remains undetermined.

General study points: Within ankylosing spondylitis blood, a TCR beta motif made up of seven or eight highly homologous variants appeared to be characteristic. Disease-linked clones reportedly showed significant enrichment in matched ankylosing spondylitis synovial fluid.

This chain joins TRBV5-1 and TRBJ2-6, with D possibly called TRBD1 or TRBD2 (5 bases each). Sequenced: blood, either unsorted or a sorted T cell fraction (not recorded which). This sequence originates from a male donor with ankylosing spondylitis. CDR3 loop: CASSFAGTGYSWANVLTF. CDR3 nucleotides: TGCGCCAGCAGCTTTGCCGGGACCGGGTATTCCTGGGCCAACGTCCTGACTTTC.